This T cell receptor beta chain is from a study of pediatric ulcerative colitis. Study-level findings and limits: Ulcerative colitis patients shared more blood-rectal clones than controls.

Measured with immunoSEQ multiplex PCR; TCRdb has only the in-frame clones, and not every one. This table has about 64,000 clones, about three quarters appearing once. Ulcerative colitis patients received no immunosuppressive medication before the diagnostic colonoscopy. About this clone: Its antigen is unidentified.

This CDR3 region has 16 residues. V trimming: 1 base; J trimming: 3 bases; junction bases outside the gene matches: 6. Per germline, CDR1 LNHNV and CDR2 YYDKDF (reference sequence). This sequence joins TRBV15 and TRBJ2-7; 10 nucleotides match TRBD2. Sequenced material: blood. The source is a boy under 18 with moderate ulcerative colitis. The DNA for the CDR3 is TGTGCCACCAGCAGAGTAAAGCGGGAGGGCTTCTACGAGCAGTACTTC. It codes for CATSRVKREGFYEQYF.